A selection of T cell receptor beta chains follows, all from one sample in a study of blood T cell repertoires in COVID-19. Repertoires were generated with immunoSEQ multiplex PCR, while TCRdb's copy carries only in-frame clones and drops some. The sample lists about 110,000 clones; around 80% were seen once. Sequenced material: peripheral blood. The receptors were gathered from a woman aged 55-70 years with acute or convalescent COVID-19. CDR3s include the opening cysteine and the closing phenylalanine or tryptophan. A D gene is named only where the DNA matches it firmly. The listing skips clone size in some rows; elsewhere it reads once, few, many or a size class.

clone size,J gene,V gene,D gene,CDR3 DNA,CDR3 protein
NA,TRBJ1-1,TRBV28,NA,TGTGCCAGCAGTCCCTACGAGCCTGGGAGTGAAGCTTTCTTT,CASSPYEPGSEAFF
NA,TRBJ2-1,TRBV2,TRBD2,TGTGCCAGCAGTGGTAGGGGAGGGCCTTACAATGAGCAGTTCTTC,CASSGRGGPYNEQFF
NA,TRBJ1-5,TRBV12-5,NA,TGTGCTAGTGGATTTACAGGTGAGAGGCAGCCCCAGCATTTT,CASGFTGERQPQHF
NA,TRBJ2-3,TRBV5-1,NA,TGCGCCAGCGGCGGGATCCCGGGGGGCACAGATACGCAGTATTTT,CASGGIPGGTDTQYF
NA,TRBJ2-2,TRBV29-1,TRBD2,TGCAGCGCCCTGCCCGGGGGAGGGGACACCGGGGAGCTGTTTTTT,CSALPGGGDTGELFF
NA,TRBJ1-5,TRBV30,TRBD1,TGTGCCTGGAGTGTTCGGGGGACAGGGGTGGGCAATCAGCCCCAGCATTTT,CAWSVRGTGVGNQPQHF
few,TRBJ2-5,TRBV5-4,TRBD1,TGTGCCAGCAGCACCAAACAGGGGTCGTGGGAGACCCAGTACTTC,CASSTKQGSWETQYF
NA,TRBJ1-4,TRBV5-1,TRBD1,TGCGCCAGCAGCACCGGGACAGGGGGCCGTAATGAAAAACTGTTTTTT,CASSTGTGGRNEKLFF
few,TRBJ2-5,TRBV19,TRBD2,TGTGCCAGTAGTGTAACCGGGACTAGCGGAGAGACCCAGTACTTC,CASSVTGTSGETQYF
NA,TRBJ1-2,TRBV24-1,NA,TGTGCCACCAGTGATCCCAGGACAGATTATGGCTACACCTTC,CATSDPRTDYGYTF
once,TRBJ2-1,TRBV5-8,TRBD1,TGTGCCAGCAGCTCGGGACAGGGGGCGTCTAGGCAGTTCTTC,CASSSGQGASRQFF
once,TRBJ1-5,TRBV2,NA,TGTGCCAGCAGGACAGGCAATCAGCCCCAGCATTTT,CASRTGNQPQHF
few,TRBJ2-7,TRBV27,TRBD2,TGTGCCAGCAGTTTAAGGCTAGCGGGGAACTACGAGCAGTACTTC,CASSLRLAGNYEQYF
NA,TRBJ1-3,TRBV30,TRBD1,TGTGCCTGGGCGGCAGGGGGCACCATATATTTT,CAWAAGGTIYF
NA,TRBJ1-1,TRBV11-2,TRBD1,TGTGCCAGCAGCATAGAACAGGGGACTGAAGCTTTCTTT,CASSIEQGTEAFF
NA,TRBJ2-5,TRBV7-2,TRBD2,TGTGCCAGCAGCCCCCCGAGCGGGAGCCGTCCAGAGACCCAGTACTTC,CASSPPSGSRPETQYF